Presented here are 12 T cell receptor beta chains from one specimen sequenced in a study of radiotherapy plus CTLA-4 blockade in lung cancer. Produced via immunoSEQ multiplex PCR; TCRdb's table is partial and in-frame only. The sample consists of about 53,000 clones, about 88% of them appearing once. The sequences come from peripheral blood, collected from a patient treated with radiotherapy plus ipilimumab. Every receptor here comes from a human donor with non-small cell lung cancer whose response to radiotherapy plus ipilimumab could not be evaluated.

The CDR3 sequence: CASSRTPGGSSYEQYF. CDR3 DNA: TGCGCCAGCAGCAGAACCCCAGGGGGCTCTTCCTACGAGCAGTACTTC. The chain links TRBV5-1 to TRBJ2-5; 8 bases agree with TRBD1. The tail of the sequence fits TRBJ2-7 better, so the J call may be wrong. The germline V gene encodes CDR1 SGHRS and CDR2 YFSETQ. The CDR3 runs 16 residues.

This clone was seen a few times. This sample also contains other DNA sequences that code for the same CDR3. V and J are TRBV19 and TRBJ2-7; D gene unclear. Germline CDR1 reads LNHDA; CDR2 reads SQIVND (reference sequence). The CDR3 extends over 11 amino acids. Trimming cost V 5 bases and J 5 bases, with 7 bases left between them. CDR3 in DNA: TGTGCCAGTAGTGGCCGCAACGAGCAGTACTTC. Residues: CASSGRNEQYF. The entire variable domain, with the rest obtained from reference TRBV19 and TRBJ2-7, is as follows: DGGITQSPKYLFRKEGQNVTLSCEQNLNHDAMYWYRQDPGQGLRLIYYSQIVNDFQKGDIAEGYSVSREKKESFPLTVTSAQKNPTAFYLCASSGRNEQYFGPGTRLTVT.

The CDR3 loop reads CASSVGGGEEDYGYTF. The CDR3 DNA is TGTGCCAGCAGTGTGGGGGGGGGTGAGGAGGACTATGGCTACACCTTC. This chain joins TRBV9 and TRBJ1-2; D is perhaps TRBD1 (5 bases). Between the trimmed V and J ends, which lost 5 bases and 3 bases, there was a span of 20 bases. The germline CDR1 and CDR2 sequences are SGDLS and YYNGEE. The CDR3 loop spans 16 amino acids.

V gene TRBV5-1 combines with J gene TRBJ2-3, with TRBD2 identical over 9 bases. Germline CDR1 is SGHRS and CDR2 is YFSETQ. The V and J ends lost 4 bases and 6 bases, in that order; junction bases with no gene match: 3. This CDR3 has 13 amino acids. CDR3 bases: TGCGCCAGCAGCATCGGGACTAGCGATACGCAGTATTTT. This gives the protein CASSIGTSDTQYF.

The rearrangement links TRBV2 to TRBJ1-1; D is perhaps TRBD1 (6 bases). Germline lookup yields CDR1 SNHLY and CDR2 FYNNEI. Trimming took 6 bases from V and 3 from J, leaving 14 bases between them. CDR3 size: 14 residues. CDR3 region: CASRKTGKDTEAFF. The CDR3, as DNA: TGTGCCAGCAGGAAGACAGGTAAGGACACTGAAGCTTTCTTT. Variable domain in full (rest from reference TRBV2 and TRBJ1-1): EPEVTQTPSHQVTQMGQEVILRCVPISNHLYFYWYRQILGQKVEFLVSFYNNEISEKSEIFDDQFSVERPDGSNFTLKIRSTKLEDSAMYFCASRKTGKDTEAFFGQGTRLTVV.

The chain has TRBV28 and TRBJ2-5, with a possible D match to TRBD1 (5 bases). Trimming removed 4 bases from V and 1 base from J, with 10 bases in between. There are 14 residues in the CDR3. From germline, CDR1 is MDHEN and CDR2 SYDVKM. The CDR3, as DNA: TGTGCCAGCAGTTCCCAGGGCAGCCAAGAGACCCAGTACTTC. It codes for CASSSQGSQETQYF.

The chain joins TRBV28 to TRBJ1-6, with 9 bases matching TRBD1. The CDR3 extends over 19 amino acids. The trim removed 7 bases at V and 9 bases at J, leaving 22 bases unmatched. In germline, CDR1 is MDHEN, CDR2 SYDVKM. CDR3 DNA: TGTGCCAGCACCGTGATTCCCTTCGGGACAGGGATGGGCATTTCACCCCTCCACTTT. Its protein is CASTVIPFGTGMGISPLHF.

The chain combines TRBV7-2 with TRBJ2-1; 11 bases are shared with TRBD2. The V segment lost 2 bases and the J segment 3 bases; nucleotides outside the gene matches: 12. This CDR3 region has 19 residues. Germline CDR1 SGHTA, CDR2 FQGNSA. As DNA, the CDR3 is TGTGCCAGCAGCTTACGCGGACTAGCGGGCCTATTCGGCTACAATGAGCAGTTCTTC. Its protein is CASSLRGLAGLFGYNEQFF.

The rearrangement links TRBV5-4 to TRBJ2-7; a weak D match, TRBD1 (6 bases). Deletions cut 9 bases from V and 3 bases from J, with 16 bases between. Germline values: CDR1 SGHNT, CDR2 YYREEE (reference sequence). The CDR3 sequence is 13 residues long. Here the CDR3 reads CATSTRGDYEQYF. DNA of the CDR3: TGTGCCACCTCCACCAGGGGAGACTACGAGCAGTACTTC.

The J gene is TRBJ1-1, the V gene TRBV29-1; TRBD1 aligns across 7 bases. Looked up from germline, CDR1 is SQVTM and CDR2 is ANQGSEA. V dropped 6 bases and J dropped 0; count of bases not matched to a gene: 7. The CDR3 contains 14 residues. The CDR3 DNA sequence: TGCAGCGTCGCTTCCGGGACAGTGAACACTGAAGCTTTCTTT. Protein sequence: CSVASGTVNTEAFF.

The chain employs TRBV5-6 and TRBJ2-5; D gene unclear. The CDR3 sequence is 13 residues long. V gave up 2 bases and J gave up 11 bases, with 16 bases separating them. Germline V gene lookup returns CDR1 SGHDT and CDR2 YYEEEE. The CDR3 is CASSLDPRSSQYF. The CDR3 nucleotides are TGTGCCAGCAGCTTAGATCCCCGGAGCTCGCAGTACTTC.

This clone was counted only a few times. The CDR3 region has the DNA TGTGCCATCAGGATGCTGACAGGCGACATGAACACTGAAGCTTTCTTT. It specifies CAIRMLTGDMNTEAFF. The chain recombines TRBV10-3 with TRBJ1-1; tentatively, D is TRBD1 (6 bases). Trimming cost V 6 bases and J 0 bases, with 17 bases left between them. Germline-derived CDR1 and CDR2 are ENHRY and SYGVKD. The CDR3 runs to 16 residues.